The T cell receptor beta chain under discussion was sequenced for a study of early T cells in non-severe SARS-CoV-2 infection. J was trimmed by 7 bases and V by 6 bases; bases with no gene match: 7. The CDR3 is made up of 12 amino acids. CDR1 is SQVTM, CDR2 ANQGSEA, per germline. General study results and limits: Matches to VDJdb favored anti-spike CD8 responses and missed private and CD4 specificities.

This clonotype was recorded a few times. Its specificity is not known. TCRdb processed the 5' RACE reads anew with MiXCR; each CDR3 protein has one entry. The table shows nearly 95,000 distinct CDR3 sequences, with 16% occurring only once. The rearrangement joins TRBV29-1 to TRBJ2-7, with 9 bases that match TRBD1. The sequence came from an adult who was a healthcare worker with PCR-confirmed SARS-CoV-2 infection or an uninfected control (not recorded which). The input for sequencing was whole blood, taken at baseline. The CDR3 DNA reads TGCAGCGTGGGACAGGGTCGTTGGGAGCAGTACTTC. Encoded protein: CSVGQGRWEQYF.